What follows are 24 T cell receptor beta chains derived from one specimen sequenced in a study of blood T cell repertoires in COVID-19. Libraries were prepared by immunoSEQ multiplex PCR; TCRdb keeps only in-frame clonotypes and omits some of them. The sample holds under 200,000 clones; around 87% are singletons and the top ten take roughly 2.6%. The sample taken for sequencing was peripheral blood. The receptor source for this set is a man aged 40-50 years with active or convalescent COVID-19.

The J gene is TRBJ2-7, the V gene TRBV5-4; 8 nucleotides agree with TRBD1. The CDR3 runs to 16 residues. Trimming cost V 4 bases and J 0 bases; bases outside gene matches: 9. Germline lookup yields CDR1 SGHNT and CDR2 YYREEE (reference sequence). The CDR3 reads CASSRHDRGASYEQYF. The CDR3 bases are TGTGCCAGCAGCCGACATGACAGGGGCGCCTCCTACGAGCAGTACTTC. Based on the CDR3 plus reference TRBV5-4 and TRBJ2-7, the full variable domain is ETGVTQSPTHLIKTRGQQVTLRCSSQSGHNTVSWYQQALGQGPQFIFQYYREEENGRGNFPPRFSGLQFPNYSSELNVNALELDDSALYLCASSRHDRGASYEQYFGPGTRLTVT.

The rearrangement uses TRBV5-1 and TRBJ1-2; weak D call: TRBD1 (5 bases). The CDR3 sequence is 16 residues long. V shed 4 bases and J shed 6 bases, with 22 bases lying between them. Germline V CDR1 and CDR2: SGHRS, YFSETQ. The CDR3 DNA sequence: TGCGCCAGCAGCGGAGGACTAACGGGACTCACCCATGGCTACACCTTC. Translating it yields CASSGGLTGLTHGYTF.

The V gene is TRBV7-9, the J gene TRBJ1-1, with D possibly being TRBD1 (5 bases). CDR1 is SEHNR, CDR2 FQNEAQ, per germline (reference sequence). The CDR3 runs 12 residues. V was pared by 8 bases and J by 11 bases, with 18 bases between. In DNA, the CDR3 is TGTGCCAGCGCCCTAACGGGGGAACCTGCTTTCTTT. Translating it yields CASALTGEPAFF.

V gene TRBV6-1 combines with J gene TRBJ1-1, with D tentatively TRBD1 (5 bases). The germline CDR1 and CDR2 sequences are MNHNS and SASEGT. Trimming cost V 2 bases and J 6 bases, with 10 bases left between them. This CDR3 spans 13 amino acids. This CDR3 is CASSELGRAEAFF. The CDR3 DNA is TGTGCCAGCAGTGAATTGGGCAGGGCTGAAGCTTTCTTT.

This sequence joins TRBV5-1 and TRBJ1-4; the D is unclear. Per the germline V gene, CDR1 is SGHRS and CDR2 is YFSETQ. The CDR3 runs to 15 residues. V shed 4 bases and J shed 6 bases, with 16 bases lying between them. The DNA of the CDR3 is TGCGCCAGCAGCCCCAGCAGACAAGTTGATGAAAAACTGTTTTTT. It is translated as CASSPSRQVDEKLFF.

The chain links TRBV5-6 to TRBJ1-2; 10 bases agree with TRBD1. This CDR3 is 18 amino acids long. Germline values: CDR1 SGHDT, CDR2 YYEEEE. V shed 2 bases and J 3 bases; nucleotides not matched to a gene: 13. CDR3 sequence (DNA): TGTGCCAGCAGCTTTGCTCGGGACAGGGGCTTAAGGGACTATGGCTACACCTTC. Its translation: CASSFARDRGLRDYGYTF.

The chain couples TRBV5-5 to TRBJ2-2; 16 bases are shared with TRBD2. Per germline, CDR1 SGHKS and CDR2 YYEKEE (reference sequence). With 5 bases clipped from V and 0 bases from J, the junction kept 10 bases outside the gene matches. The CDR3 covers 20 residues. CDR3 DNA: TGTGCCAGCAGGAAGACCGGGACTAGCGGGGGGGACCCGAACACCGGGGAGCTGTTTTTT. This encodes CASRKTGTSGGDPNTGELFF.

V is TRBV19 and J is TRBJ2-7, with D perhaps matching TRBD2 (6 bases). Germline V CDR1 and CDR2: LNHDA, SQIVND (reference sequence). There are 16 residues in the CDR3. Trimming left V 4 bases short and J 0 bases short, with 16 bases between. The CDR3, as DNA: TGTGCCAGTAGTAGCCGACTTGCGACTAGCTCCTACGAGCAGTACTTC. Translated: CASSSRLATSSYEQYF.

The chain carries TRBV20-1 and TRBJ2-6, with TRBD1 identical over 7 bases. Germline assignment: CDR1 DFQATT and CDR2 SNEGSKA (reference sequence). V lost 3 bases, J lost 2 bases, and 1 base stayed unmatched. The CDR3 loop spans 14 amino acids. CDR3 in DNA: TGCAGTGCTAGTGACAGGGCTGGGGCCAACGTCCTGACTTTC. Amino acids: CSASDRAGANVLTF.

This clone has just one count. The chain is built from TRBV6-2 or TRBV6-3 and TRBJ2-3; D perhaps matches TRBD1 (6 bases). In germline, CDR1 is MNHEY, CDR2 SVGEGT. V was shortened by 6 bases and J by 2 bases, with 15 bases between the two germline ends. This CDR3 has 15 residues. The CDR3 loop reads CASSLTGQYTDTQYF. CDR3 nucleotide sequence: TGTGCCAGCAGCCTGACAGGACAATACACAGATACGCAGTATTTT.

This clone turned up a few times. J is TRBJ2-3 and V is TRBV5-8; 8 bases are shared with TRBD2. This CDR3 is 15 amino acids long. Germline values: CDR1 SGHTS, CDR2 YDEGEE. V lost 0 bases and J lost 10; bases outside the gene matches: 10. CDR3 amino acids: CASSLVGLGPRAQYF. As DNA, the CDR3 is TGTGCCAGCAGCTTGGTGGGACTAGGGCCAAGGGCGCAGTATTTT.

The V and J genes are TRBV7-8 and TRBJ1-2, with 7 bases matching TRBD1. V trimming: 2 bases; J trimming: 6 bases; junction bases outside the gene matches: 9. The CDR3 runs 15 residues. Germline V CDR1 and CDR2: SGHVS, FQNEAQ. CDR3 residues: CASSLQGVATDGYTF. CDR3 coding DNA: TGTGCCAGCAGCTTACAGGGGGTTGCAACAGATGGCTACACCTTC.

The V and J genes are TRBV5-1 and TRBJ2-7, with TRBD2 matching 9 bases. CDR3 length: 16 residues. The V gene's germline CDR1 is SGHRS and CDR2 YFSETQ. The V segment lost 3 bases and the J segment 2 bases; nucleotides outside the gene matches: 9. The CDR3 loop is CASSYLSSGATYEQYF. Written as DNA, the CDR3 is TGCGCCAGCAGCTACCTTTCTAGCGGGGCCACCTACGAGCAGTACTTC. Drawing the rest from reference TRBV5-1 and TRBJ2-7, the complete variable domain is KAGVTQTPRYLIKTRGQQVTLSCSPISGHRSVSWYQQTPGQGLQFLFEYFSETQRNKGNFPGRFSGRQFSNSRSEMNVSTLELGDSALYLCASSYLSSGATYEQYFGPGTRLTVT.

CDR3 loop: CASSPGGGYYEQYF. Written as DNA, the CDR3 is TGTGCCAGCTCCCCCGGAGGGGGCTACTACGAGCAGTACTTC. The chain carries TRBV18 and TRBJ2-7; D possibly corresponds to TRBD1 (7 bases). The V end lost 6 bases, the J end lost 3 bases, and 15 bases lay between the germline ends. Looked up from germline, CDR1 is KGHSH and CDR2 is LQKENI. The CDR3 contains 14 residues.

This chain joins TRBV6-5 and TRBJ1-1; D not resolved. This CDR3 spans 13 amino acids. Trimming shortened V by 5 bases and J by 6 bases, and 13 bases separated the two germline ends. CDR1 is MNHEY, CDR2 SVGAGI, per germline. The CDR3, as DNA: TGTGCCAGCAGTAGTGTACTTTCCGCTGAAGCTTTCTTT. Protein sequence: CASSSVLSAEAFF.

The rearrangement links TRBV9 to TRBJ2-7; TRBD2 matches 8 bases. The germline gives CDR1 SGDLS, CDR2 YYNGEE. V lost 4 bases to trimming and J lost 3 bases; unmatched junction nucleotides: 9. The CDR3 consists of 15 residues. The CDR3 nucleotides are TGTGCCAGCAGCTCCGGGGGGGGACCCTACTACGAGCAGTACTTC. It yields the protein CASSSGGGPYYEQYF.

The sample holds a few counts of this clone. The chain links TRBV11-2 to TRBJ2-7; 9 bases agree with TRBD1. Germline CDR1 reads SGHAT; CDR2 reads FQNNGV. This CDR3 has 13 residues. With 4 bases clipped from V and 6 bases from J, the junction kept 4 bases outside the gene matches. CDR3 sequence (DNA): TGTGCCAGCAGCTCCGGGACAGGGTTCGAGCAGTACTTC. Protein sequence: CASSSGTGFEQYF. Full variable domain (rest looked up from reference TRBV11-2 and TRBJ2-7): EAGVAQSPRYKIIEKRQSVAFWCNPISGHATLYWYQQILGQGPKLLIQFQNNGVVDDSQLPKDRFSAERLKGVDSTLKIQPAKLEDSAVYLCASSSGTGFEQYFGPGTRLTVT.

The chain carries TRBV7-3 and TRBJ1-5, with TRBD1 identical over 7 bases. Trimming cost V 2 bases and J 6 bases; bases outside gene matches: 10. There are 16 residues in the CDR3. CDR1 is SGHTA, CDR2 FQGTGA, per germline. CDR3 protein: CASSLYSDRDIQPQHF. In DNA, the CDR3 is TGTGCCAGCAGCTTATACTCTGACAGGGACATTCAGCCCCAGCATTTT.

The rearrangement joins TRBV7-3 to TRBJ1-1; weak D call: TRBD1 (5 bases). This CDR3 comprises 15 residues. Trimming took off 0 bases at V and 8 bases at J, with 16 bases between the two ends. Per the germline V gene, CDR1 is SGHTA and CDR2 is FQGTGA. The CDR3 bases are TGTGCCAGCAGCTTAACGGGTCACAGGCCTAAGGAAGCTTTCTTT. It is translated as CASSLTGHRPKEAFF.

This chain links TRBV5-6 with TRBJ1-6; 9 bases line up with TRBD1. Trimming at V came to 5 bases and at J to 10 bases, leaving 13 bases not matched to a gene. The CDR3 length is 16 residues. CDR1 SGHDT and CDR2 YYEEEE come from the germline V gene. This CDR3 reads CASSFRDRALGSPLHF. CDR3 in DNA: TGTGCCAGCAGTTTCCGGGACAGGGCCTTAGGGTCACCCCTCCACTTT.

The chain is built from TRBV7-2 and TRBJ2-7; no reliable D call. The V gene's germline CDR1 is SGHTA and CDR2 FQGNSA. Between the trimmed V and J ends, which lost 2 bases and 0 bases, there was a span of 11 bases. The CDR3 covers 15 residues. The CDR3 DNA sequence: TGTGCCAGCAGCTTATCCTCTGGCAGCTCCTACGAGCAGTACTTC. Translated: CASSLSSGSSYEQYF.

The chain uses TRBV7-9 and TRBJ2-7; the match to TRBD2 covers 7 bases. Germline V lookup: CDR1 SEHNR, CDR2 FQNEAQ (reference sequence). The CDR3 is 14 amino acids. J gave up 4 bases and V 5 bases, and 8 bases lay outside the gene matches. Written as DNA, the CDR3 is TGTGCCAGCAGCCGGAGCGGCGGGGGTTACGAGCAGTACTTC. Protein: CASSRSGGGYEQYF.

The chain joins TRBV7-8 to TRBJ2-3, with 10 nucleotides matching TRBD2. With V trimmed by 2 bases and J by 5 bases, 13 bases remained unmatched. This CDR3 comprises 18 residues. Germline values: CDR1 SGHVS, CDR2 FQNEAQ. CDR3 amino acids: CASSLRRWVAGGEDTQYF. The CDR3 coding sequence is TGTGCCAGCAGCTTACGACGGTGGGTAGCGGGGGGAGAAGATACGCAGTATTTT.

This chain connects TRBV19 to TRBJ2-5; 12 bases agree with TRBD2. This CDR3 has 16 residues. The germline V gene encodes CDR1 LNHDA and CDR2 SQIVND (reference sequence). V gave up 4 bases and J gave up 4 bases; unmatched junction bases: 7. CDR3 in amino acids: CASSTLAGGRVETQYF. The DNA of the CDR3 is TGTGCCAGTAGTACCCTAGCGGGGGGGCGAGTAGAGACCCAGTACTTC.